This T cell receptor beta chain was documented in a study of cytotoxic CD8 clonotypes in ibrutinib-treated CLL. Study-level information: Patients: roughly ten relapsed/refractory, 15 treatment-naive, roughly 17 IGHV unmutated. Among responders, around 25 were partial and 2 complete; after median roughly 66 months, approximately 15 stayed remitted and 12 progressed.

This CDR3 comprises 19 residues. V gave up 1 base and J gave up 4 bases, with 23 bases separating them. Germline CDR1 LNHNV, CDR2 YYDKDF (reference sequence). The method was immunoSEQ multiplex PCR; TCRdb's version includes in-frame clones alone and lacks a portion of them. The table lists some 170,000 clones, about 88% of them singletons. The sample here was PBMCs, taken at disease progression, from a patient treated with ibrutinib. The V call is TRBV15, the J call TRBJ1-5; D is perhaps TRBD1 (5 bases). The receptor was derived from a human donor with chronic lymphocytic leukemia. The CDR3, as DNA: TGTGCCACCAGCAGAGGTTTTGATAAGGCTTACAGGACGAATCAGCCCCAGCATTTT. Protein: CATSRGFDKAYRTNQPQHF.